This is a list of T cell receptor beta chains from one sample in a study of CD8 T cells in Susac syndrome. TCRdb re-derived calls from the immunoSEQ multiplex PCR reads in MiXCR, one entry per CDR3 protein. The sample yields some 70,000 distinct CDR3 sequences, 85% to 95% seen once. Specimen: CD8+ T cells from PBMCs. Receptor source: a human donor with multiple sclerosis. Each CDR3 is given with its conserved first and last residue. The D gene is left open where the match is weak. A clone size is listed for some rows: how often the clone was seen (once, few, many), or a class if it is expanded.

cdr3_nt cdr3_aa d_call j_call clone_size v_call
TGTGCCAGCAGCTCGACCTGGGGACAGGGGGCCCCCTACGAGCAGTACTTC CASSSTWGQGAPYEQYF TRBD1 TRBJ2-7 NA TRBV13
TGTGCCAGCAGTTTGACATCATATCAGCCCCAGCATTTT CASSLTSYQPQHF NA TRBJ1-5 NA TRBV28
TGCAGTGCTAGAGATCGTGGGAAGGATGGCTACACCTTC CSARDRGKDGYTF NA TRBJ1-2 NA TRBV20-1
TGCGCCAGCACGGGACAGGGGGCTCTTGGCTACACCTTC CASTGQGALGYTF TRBD1 TRBJ1-2 NA TRBV5-1
TGCGCCAGCAGCTGGACTAGCGGAGGCACAGATACGCAGTATTTT CASSWTSGGTDTQYF TRBD2 TRBJ2-3 NA TRBV5-1
TGTGCCACCAGCAGAGATGGACAGATAAATGAAAAACTGTTTTTT CATSRDGQINEKLFF NA TRBJ1-4 NA TRBV15
TGCAGCGTTGATGGCACAACGAACACTGAAGCTTTCTTT CSVDGTTNTEAFF NA TRBJ1-1 NA TRBV29-1
TGTGCCAGCAGCCCGACAATGAACACTGAAGCTTTCTTT CASSPTMNTEAFF NA TRBJ1-1 NA TRBV11-1
TGTGCCAGCAGCTTAATCAGGAACACCGGGGAGCTGTTTTTT CASSLIRNTGELFF NA TRBJ2-2 NA TRBV5-6
TGTGCCAGCAGCATACCGCGAGAAACTAACTATGGCTACACCTTC CASSIPRETNYGYTF NA TRBJ1-2 NA TRBV7-9
TGTGCCAGCAGCTTAAGTCACGGGACGTCACCCAATGAGCAGTTCTTC CASSLSHGTSPNEQFF NA TRBJ2-1 NA TRBV7-9
TGTGCCAGCAGTTTTCGTCCGAGCACAGATACGCAGTATTTT CASSFRPSTDTQYF NA TRBJ2-3 NA TRBV12-3/TRBV12-4
TGCAGCGGCTCAGGGGGGGGGTACAATGAGCAGTTCTTC CSGSGGGYNEQFF NA TRBJ2-1 NA TRBV29-1
TGTGCCAGCAGCGGTGGCCAGTCAAACTCAGATACGCAGTATTTT CASSGGQSNSDTQYF NA TRBJ2-3 once TRBV7-9
TGTGCCACCAGCAGACCTCACGAACCTTCCTATGGCTACACCTTC CATSRPHEPSYGYTF NA TRBJ1-2 NA TRBV15
TGTGCCAGCAGCCAAGATAGGGACAGGGTAGCCACTGAAGCTTTCTTT CASSQDRDRVATEAFF TRBD1 TRBJ1-1 NA TRBV3-1
TGTGCCAGCTTCGGAGCGGGGTACACAGATACGCAGTATTTT CASFGAGYTDTQYF TRBD2 TRBJ2-3 NA TRBV13
TGCAGTACAAAAGACAGGACCGAAAGTACAAGGGATGGCCAAGAGACCCAGTACTTC CSTKDRTESTRDGQETQYF NA TRBJ2-5 NA TRBV20-1
TGTGCCAGCAGTTACTCGGGCGATGTGGGGGGCTACACCTTC CASSYSGDVGGYTF NA TRBJ1-2 NA TRBV6-5
TGTGCCAGCAGTGAAGAGGTAGTCAGCTATGGCTACACCTTC CASSEEVVSYGYTF NA TRBJ1-2 NA TRBV2
TGTGCCAGCAGTTTATCGATAACCGCCGAGCAGTACTTC CASSLSITAEQYF NA TRBJ2-7 once TRBV27
TGTGCCAGCAGCGGACAGGAACTGGGGGAGCAGTACTTC CASSGQELGEQYF TRBD1 TRBJ2-7 NA TRBV7-9
TGCGCCAGCGGCCCTTTAGGCTCCTACGAGCAGTACTTC CASGPLGSYEQYF NA TRBJ2-7 NA TRBV4-1
TGTGCTAGTGGTTTTGTGGGGCGGGTCACCTTC CASGFVGRVTF NA TRBJ1-2 NA TRBV12-5
TGTGCCAGCAGCCAAGTGATGACCGTCTACGAGCAGTACTTC CASSQVMTVYEQYF NA TRBJ2-7 NA TRBV3-1
TGTGCCAGCAGCTTAGGTTTGGACATAAGCAGGTACCAAGAGACCCAGTACTTC CASSLGLDISRYQETQYF NA TRBJ2-5 once TRBV7-9
TGCGCCAGCAGCCAAGGGACAGGGGGCGTAGGGAATTCACCCCTCCACTTT CASSQGTGGVGNSPLHF TRBD1 TRBJ1-6 once TRBV4-3
TGTGCCACCGGCCGCGCCGAGCAGTACTTC CATGRAEQYF NA TRBJ2-7 NA TRBV6-2/TRBV6-3
TGTGCCAGCAGGGGGCGCGAGGAGACCCAGTACTTC CASRGREETQYF NA TRBJ2-5 NA TRBV12-3/TRBV12-4
TGCGCCAGCAGCTTTGACTCGGGGGAGACCCAGTACTTC CASSFDSGETQYF NA TRBJ2-5 NA TRBV5-1
TGTGCCAGCAGCGCAGGGTTCACCGGGGAGCTGTTTTTT CASSAGFTGELFF NA TRBJ2-2 NA TRBV5-6
TGTGCCAGCAGTCCGCCTTGGCAGGGGGCGATTGAAAACACTGAAGCTTTCTTT CASSPPWQGAIENTEAFF TRBD1 TRBJ1-1 once TRBV12-3/TRBV12-4
TGTGCCAGCAGCGCGGGGACAGGTACTGAAGCTTTCTTT CASSAGTGTEAFF TRBD1 TRBJ1-1 NA TRBV9
TGTGCCAGCAGTTTGGGGACGGGAGGCACTGAAGCTTTCTTT CASSLGTGGTEAFF NA TRBJ1-1 few TRBV6-5
TGTGCCAGCAGTTGGTTGGGGAGTAACACTGAAGCTTTCTTT CASSWLGSNTEAFF NA TRBJ1-1 NA TRBV27
TGTGCCACCAGCAGAGACAGGGGAGGTTTGGAGACCCAGTACTTC CATSRDRGGLETQYF NA TRBJ2-5 NA TRBV15
TGCAGCGTTGGGACCTCGGAGCAGTACTTC CSVGTSEQYF NA TRBJ2-7 NA TRBV29-1
TGTGCCACCAGACGGACAGGAGAACTCTACGAGCAGTACTTC CATRRTGELYEQYF TRBD1 TRBJ2-7 NA TRBV15
TGCAGCGTAAAACACCGGACGGCAACTAATGAAAAACTGTTTTTT CSVKHRTATNEKLFF NA TRBJ1-4 NA TRBV29-1
TGCAGTGCCTCAACCCCGACTAGCGGTGGGTCAGATACGCAGTATTTT CSASTPTSGGSDTQYF TRBD2 TRBJ2-3 NA TRBV20-1
TGCAGTGCTAGAGCATACAGTGACCATGAGCAGTTCTTC CSARAYSDHEQFF NA TRBJ2-1 NA TRBV20-1
TGTGCCAGCAGTTTCCCTAGCGGGATGGACGAGCAGTACTTC CASSFPSGMDEQYF TRBD2 TRBJ2-7 once TRBV12-3/TRBV12-4
TGTGCCAGCACGGGAGGGACACAATTTTTAGGTGGCTCCTACAATGAGCAGTTCTTC CASTGGTQFLGGSYNEQFF TRBD2 TRBJ2-1 NA TRBV12-3/TRBV12-4
TGTGCCTGGAGGGACAGGGTAGAGACCCAGTACTTC CAWRDRVETQYF TRBD1 TRBJ2-5 NA TRBV30
TGTGCCAGCAGTTTTGGGGACAAGTGGGTCGAGCAGTACTTC CASSFGDKWVEQYF NA TRBJ2-7 NA TRBV12-3/TRBV12-4
TGTGCCAGCGGACTTTGGGGGGACGAGCAGTACTTC CASGLWGDEQYF NA TRBJ2-7 NA TRBV27
TGTGCCAGCAGCATGGCCCTTTACAATGAGCAGTACTTC CASSMALYNEQYF NA TRBJ2-4 NA TRBV9
TGTGCCAGCAGTTACCAGGGCTACGAGCAGTACTTC CASSYQGYEQYF NA TRBJ2-7 few TRBV28
TGTGCCAGCAGTTTCCAAGGACACAACACTGAAGCTTTCTTT CASSFQGHNTEAFF NA TRBJ1-1 NA TRBV28